This T cell receptor beta chain was identified in a study of shared clonotypes between healthy human individuals. Study-wide background: Those who served as donors were a couple of women and a few men between the ages of 18 and 49.

Germline V CDR1 and CDR2: SGHTA, FQGNSA. The CDR3 extends over 16 amino acids. Trimming took 1 base from V and 3 from J; bases not matched to a gene: 5. For this clone: Its matching antigen is unknown.

Findings and caveats of the study: For naive CD4 cells, roughly 5% of clonotypes were shared across a few donors. All-four-donor shared clonotypes had higher generation probabilities than non-shared clonotypes did.

Sequenced by immunoSEQ multiplex PCR; TCRdb stores in-frame clones only, minus some. The sample has millions of clones; around 93% are singletons. The naive CD8 subset, CD45RO-negative cells positively selected for CCR7, excluded terminally differentiated effector memory CD45RA+ cells. The specimen was naive CD8+ T cells from PBMCs. The receptor was isolated from a man aged 18 to 30 in good health. Some clones in this sample may be carry-over from other donors' samples. V usage is TRBV7-2 and J usage is TRBJ2-2; 7 nucleotides align to TRBD2. CDR3 bases: TGTGCCAGCAGCTTAGTGCCGGGAGGCGACACCGGGGAGCTGTTTTTT. Amino acids: CASSLVPGGDTGELFF.